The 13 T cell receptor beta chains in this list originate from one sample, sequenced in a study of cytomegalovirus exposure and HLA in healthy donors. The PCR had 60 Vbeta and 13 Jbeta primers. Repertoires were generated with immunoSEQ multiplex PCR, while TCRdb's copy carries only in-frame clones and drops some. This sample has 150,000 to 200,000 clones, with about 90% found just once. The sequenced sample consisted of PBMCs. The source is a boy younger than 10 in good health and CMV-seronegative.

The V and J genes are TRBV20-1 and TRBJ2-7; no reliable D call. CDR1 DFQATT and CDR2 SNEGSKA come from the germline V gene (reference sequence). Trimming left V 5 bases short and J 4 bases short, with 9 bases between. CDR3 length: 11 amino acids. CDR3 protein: CSALNVYEQYF. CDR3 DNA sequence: TGCAGTGCTCTAAATGTATACGAGCAGTACTTC.

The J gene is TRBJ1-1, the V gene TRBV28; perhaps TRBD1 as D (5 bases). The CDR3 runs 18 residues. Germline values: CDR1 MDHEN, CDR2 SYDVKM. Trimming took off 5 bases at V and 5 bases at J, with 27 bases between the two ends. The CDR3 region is CASSANPRGNGVRTEAFF. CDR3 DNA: TGTGCCAGCAGTGCAAACCCTCGGGGGAATGGGGTAAGGACTGAAGCTTTCTTT.

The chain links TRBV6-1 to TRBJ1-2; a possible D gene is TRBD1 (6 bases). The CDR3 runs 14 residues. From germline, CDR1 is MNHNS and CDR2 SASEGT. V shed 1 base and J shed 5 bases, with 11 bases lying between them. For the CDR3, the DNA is TGTGCCAGCAGTGAAGGCAGGGGTCCTTATGGCTACACCTTC. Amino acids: CASSEGRGPYGYTF.

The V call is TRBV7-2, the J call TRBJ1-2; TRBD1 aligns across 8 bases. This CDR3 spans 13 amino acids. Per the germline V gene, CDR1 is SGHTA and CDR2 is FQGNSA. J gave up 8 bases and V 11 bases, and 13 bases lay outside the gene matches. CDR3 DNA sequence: TGTGCCTCAACGAGGGGCAGGGGGCTGGGCTACACCTTC. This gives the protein CASTRGRGLGYTF.

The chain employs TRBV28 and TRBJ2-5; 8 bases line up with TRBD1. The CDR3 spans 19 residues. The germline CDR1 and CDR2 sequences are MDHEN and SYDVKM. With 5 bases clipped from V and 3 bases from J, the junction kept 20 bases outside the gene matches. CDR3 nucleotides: TGTGCCAGCAGTCCAAACCTTCTGGACAGGGATGGGGTCAAAGAGACCCAGTACTTC. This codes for CASSPNLLDRDGVKETQYF.

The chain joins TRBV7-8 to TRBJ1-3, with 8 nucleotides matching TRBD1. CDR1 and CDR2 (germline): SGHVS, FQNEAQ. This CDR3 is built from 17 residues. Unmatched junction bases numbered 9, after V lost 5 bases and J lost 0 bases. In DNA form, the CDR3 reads TGTGCCAGCAGCAAAACTAGGACAGGGATCTCTGGAAACACCATATATTTT. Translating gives CASSKTRTGISGNTIYF. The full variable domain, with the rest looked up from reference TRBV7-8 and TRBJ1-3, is GAGVSQSPRYKVAKRGQDVALRCDPISGHVSLFWYQQALGQGPEFLTYFQNEAQLDKSGLPSDRFFAERPEGSVSTLKIQRTQQEDSAVYLCASSKTRTGISGNTIYFGEGSWLTVV.

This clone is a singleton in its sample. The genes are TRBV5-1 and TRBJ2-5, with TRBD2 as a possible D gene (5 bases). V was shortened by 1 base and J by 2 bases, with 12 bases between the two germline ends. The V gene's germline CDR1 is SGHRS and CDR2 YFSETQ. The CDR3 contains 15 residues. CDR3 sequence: CASSLIGEGQETQYF. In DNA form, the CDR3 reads TGCGCCAGCAGCTTGATCGGGGAAGGGCAAGAGACCCAGTACTTC.

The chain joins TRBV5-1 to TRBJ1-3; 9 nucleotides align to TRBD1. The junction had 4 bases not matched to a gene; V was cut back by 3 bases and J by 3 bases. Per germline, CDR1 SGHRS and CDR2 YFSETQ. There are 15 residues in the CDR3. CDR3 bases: TGCGCCAGCAGCTGGACAGGGGACAGTGGAAACACCATATATTTT. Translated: CASSWTGDSGNTIYF.

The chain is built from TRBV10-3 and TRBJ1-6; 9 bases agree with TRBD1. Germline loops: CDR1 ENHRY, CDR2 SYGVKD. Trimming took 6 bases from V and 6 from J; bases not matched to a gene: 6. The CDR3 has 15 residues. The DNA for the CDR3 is TGTGCCATCAGCGGACAGGGGTCTGGTAATTCACCCCTCCACTTT. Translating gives CAISGQGSGNSPLHF.

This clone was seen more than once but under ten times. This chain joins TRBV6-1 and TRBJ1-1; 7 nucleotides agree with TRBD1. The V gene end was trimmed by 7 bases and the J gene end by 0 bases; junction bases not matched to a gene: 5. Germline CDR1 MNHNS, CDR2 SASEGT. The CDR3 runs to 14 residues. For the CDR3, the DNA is TGTGCCAGCATCAGACAGGGTGTGAACACTGAAGCTTTCTTT. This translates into CASIRQGVNTEAFF.

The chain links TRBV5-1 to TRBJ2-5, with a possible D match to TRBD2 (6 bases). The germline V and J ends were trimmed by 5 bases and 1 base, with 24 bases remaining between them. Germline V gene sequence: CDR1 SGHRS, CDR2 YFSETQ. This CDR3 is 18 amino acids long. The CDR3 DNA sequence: TGCGCCAGCAGTGAGGAGGGCGGTCGAGGGGCCCTCCAAGAGACCCAGTACTTC. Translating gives CASSEEGGRGALQETQYF.

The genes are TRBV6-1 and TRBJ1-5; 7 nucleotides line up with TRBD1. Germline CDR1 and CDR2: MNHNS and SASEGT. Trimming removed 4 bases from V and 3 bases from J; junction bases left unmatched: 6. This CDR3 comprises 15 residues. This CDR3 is CASSATGSHNQPQHF. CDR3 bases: TGTGCCAGCAGTGCGACAGGGTCCCACAATCAGCCCCAGCATTTT.

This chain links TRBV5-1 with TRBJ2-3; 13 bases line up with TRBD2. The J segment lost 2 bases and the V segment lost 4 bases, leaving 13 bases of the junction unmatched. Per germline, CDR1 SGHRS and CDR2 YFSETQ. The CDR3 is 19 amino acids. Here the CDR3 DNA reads TGCGCCAGCAGCGATGGGCGACTAGCGGGAGGTACCCTCACAGATACGCAGTATTTT. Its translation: CASSDGRLAGGTLTDTQYF.